One and the same sample provided the 16 T cell receptor beta chains below, sequenced in a study of blood T cell repertoires in COVID-19. TCRdb's copy holds only in-frame clones and misses some; the assay was immunoSEQ multiplex PCR. The sample contains 150,000 to 200,000 clones, over 75% of which appear only once. Material: peripheral blood. These receptors were obtained from a man in his sixties with active or convalescent COVID-19.

The chain combines TRBV21-1 with TRBJ1-4; the table's TRBD1 call for D was not verified on the DNA. TRBV21-1 is tagged as a pseudogene. The CDR3 runs to 15 residues. The CDR3 nucleotides are TGTGCCAGCAGCACGAACAGGGTGCCTAATGAAAAACTGTTTTTT. Residues: CASSTNRVPNEKLFF.

V gene TRBV28 combines with J gene TRBJ2-7; D call uncertain. With 5 bases removed from V and 3 bases from J, the gap between germline ends came to 8 bases. The CDR3 is 12 residues long. Germline-derived CDR1 and CDR2 are MDHEN and SYDVKM. CDR3 nucleotide sequence: TGTGCCAGCAGTACCCCCGGCTACGAGCAGTACTTC. Amino acid sequence: CASSTPGYEQYF.

The chain is built from TRBV6-1 and TRBJ2-7; TRBD1 matches 8 bases. Per germline, CDR1 MNHNS and CDR2 SASEGT. Trimming took 0 bases from V and 5 from J; bases not matched to a gene: 6. This CDR3 spans 15 amino acids. The CDR3 here is CASSEAGTGADEQYF. DNA for the CDR3: TGTGCCAGCAGTGAAGCGGGGACAGGAGCGGACGAGCAGTACTTC.

In its sample, this clone was seen once. V is TRBV28 and J is TRBJ2-1; tentatively, D is TRBD1 (5 bases). The ends were cut back, 9 bases at V and 0 bases at J, with 18 bases in the middle. This CDR3 comprises 16 residues. From germline, CDR1 is MDHEN and CDR2 SYDVKM. The CDR3 DNA reads as TGTGCCAGTCTGGGGCAGAGTATTAGCTCCTACAATGAGCAGTTCTTC. It encodes CASLGQSISSYNEQFF.

This chain uses TRBV19 with TRBJ1-1, with unresolved D. The length of the CDR3 is 14 residues. Per germline, CDR1 LNHDA and CDR2 SQIVND (reference sequence). Trimming removed 1 base at V and 2 bases at J, with 8 bases between. The DNA of the CDR3 is TGTGCCAGTAGTATAGGCGGCGGTAACACTGAAGCTTTCTTT. Residues: CASSIGGGNTEAFF.

The rearrangement uses TRBV10-2 and TRBJ1-6; no clear D gene. The CDR3 sequence is 12 residues long. V was trimmed by 6 bases and J by 6 bases, leaving 6 bases between them. From germline, CDR1 is WSHSY and CDR2 SAAADI. In DNA form, the CDR3 reads TGCGCCAGCAGACAGTTTAATTCACCCCTCCACTTT. It yields the protein CASRQFNSPLHF.

CDR3 sequence: CASSPLMKPEQFF. The DNA for the CDR3 is TGTGCCAGCAGCCCGCTTATGAAGCCTGAGCAGTTCTTC. V and J are TRBV5-4 and TRBJ2-1, with no clear D. V gave up 4 bases and J gave up 9 bases, with 14 bases separating them. The CDR3 has 13 residues. CDR1 is SGHNT, CDR2 YYREEE, per germline (reference sequence).

The rearrangement uses TRBV20-1 and TRBJ2-6; 8 bases map to TRBD1. The CDR3 covers 16 residues. Trimming at V came to 3 bases and at J to 2 bases, leaving 6 bases not matched to a gene. Germline V gene sequence: CDR1 DFQATT, CDR2 SNEGSKA (reference sequence). This CDR3 reads CSASGGRGPGANVLTF. CDR3 DNA sequence: TGCAGTGCTAGTGGCGGCAGGGGGCCTGGGGCCAACGTCCTGACTTTC.

The chain uses TRBV18 and TRBJ2-7; 9 nucleotides agree with TRBD1. This CDR3 is built from 16 residues. Germline CDR1 and CDR2: KGHSH and LQKENI. V gave up 3 bases and J gave up 1 base; unmatched junction bases: 7. The CDR3 spells CASSPVGTGQSYEQYF. DNA for the CDR3: TGTGCCAGCTCACCGGTGGGGACAGGGCAATCCTACGAGCAGTACTTC.

The chain has TRBV5-5 and TRBJ1-4; D is unresolved. V shed 1 base and J shed 0 bases, with 7 bases lying between them. The CDR3 covers 15 residues. The germline CDR1 and CDR2 sequences are SGHKS and YYEKEE (reference sequence). This CDR3 is CASSLQGATNEKLFF. The DNA of the CDR3 is TGTGCCAGCAGCTTGCAAGGAGCAACTAATGAAAAACTGTTTTTT.

The rearrangement joins TRBV14 to TRBJ1-6; weak D call: TRBD1 (5 bases). The CDR3 runs to 15 residues. Germline values: CDR1 SGHDN, CDR2 FVKESK. The V end was cut by 3 bases, the J end by 4 bases, with 10 bases between. The CDR3 region is CASSQGGWYNSPLHF. For the CDR3, the DNA is TGTGCCAGCAGCCAGGGGGGATGGTATAATTCACCCCTCCACTTT. The whole variable domain, filled in from reference TRBV14 and TRBJ1-6, reads EAGVTQFPSHSVIEKGQTVTLRCDPISGHDNLYWYRRVMGKEIKFLLHFVKESKQDESGMPNNRFLAERTGGTYSTLKVQPAELEDSGVYFCASSQGGWYNSPLHFGNGTRLTVT.

This clone showed up just a few times. The V call is TRBV4-1, the J call TRBJ2-3, with no clear D. Trimming removed 1 base at V and 3 bases at J, with 14 bases between. Germline V gene lookup returns CDR1 MGHRA and CDR2 YSYEKL. CDR3 length: 16 residues. The CDR3 spells CASSQGGERKTDTQYF. For the CDR3, the DNA is TGCGCCAGCAGCCAAGGAGGAGAGAGGAAAACAGATACGCAGTATTTT.

The J gene is TRBJ2-7, the V gene TRBV29-1, with D possibly being TRBD1 (5 bases). The CDR3 is made up of 13 amino acids. Germline loops: CDR1 SQVTM, CDR2 ANQGSEA. V dropped 0 bases and J dropped 3 bases, with 9 bases sitting between them. CDR3 residues: CSVEDLQGYEQYF. The CDR3 DNA reads as TGCAGCGTTGAAGATCTCCAGGGCTACGAGCAGTACTTC.

This chain joins TRBV10-3 and TRBJ1-5, with 8 bases that match TRBD1. CDR1 is ENHRY and CDR2 is SYGVKD in the germline V gene. The V segment lost 3 bases and the J segment 4 bases; nucleotides outside the gene matches: 8. This CDR3 comprises 16 residues. CDR3 in amino acids: CAISEGDRGNNQPQHF. The CDR3 DNA reads TGTGCCATCAGTGAAGGCGACAGGGGCAATAATCAGCCCCAGCATTTT.

V and J are TRBV10-2 and TRBJ2-5; maybe TRBD2 (6 bases). V dropped 6 bases and J dropped 7 bases, with 27 bases sitting between them. The germline V gene has CDR1 WSHSY and CDR2 SAAADI. CDR3 length: 17 amino acids. CDR3 coding DNA: TGCGCCAGCAGAACTCACCTCTTAGCGGAGGGGCCGGGGACCCAGTACTTC. Translated: CASRTHLLAEGPGTQYF.

The rearrangement uses TRBV19 and TRBJ1-2; D is unresolved. The V end lost 6 bases, the J end lost 0 bases, and 14 bases lay between the germline ends. From germline, CDR1 is LNHDA and CDR2 SQIVND (reference sequence). The CDR3 has 15 amino acids. As DNA, the CDR3 is TGTGCCAGTAGGGCAGGACTTCTAGCTAACTATGGCTACACCTTC. Its protein is CASRAGLLANYGYTF.